This is a list of T cell receptor beta chains from one sample in a study of blood T cell repertoires in COVID-19. Sequenced by immunoSEQ multiplex PCR; TCRdb stores in-frame clones only, minus some. This sample carries about 140,000 clones, over 80% of them seen once, and the ten largest clones take roughly 2.5%. Specimen: peripheral blood. Every receptor here comes from a man in his fifties or sixties with active COVID-19. CDR3s leave out the opening cysteine and the closing phenylalanine or tryptophan. Fields, in order: D gene, V gene, J gene, CDR3 protein. D genes are given only for firm matches.

d_gene: .; v_gene: TRBV6-5; j_gene: TRBJ2-5; CDR3aa: AGQREETQY
d_gene: .; v_gene: TRBV29-1; j_gene: TRBJ2-1; CDR3aa: SVGSGGFYNEQF
d_gene: .; v_gene: TRBV5-6; j_gene: TRBJ1-1; CDR3aa: ASSGGQRPFEAF
d_gene: .; v_gene: TRBV7-7; j_gene: TRBJ2-2; CDR3aa: ASSSQGYGELF
d_gene: .; v_gene: TRBV15; j_gene: TRBJ1-5; CDR3aa: ATSRDQAPIYSNQPQH
d_gene: .; v_gene: TRBV5-5; j_gene: TRBJ1-2; CDR3aa: ASSPVRVSYGYT
d_gene: TRBD2; v_gene: TRBV9; j_gene: TRBJ2-5; CDR3aa: ASSERLAGAETQY
d_gene: .; v_gene: TRBV6-5; j_gene: TRBJ1-2; CDR3aa: ASSYSTPGYGYT
d_gene: .; v_gene: TRBV19; j_gene: TRBJ2-1; CDR3aa: ASNLDGFSYNEQF
d_gene: TRBD1; v_gene: TRBV6-6; j_gene: TRBJ2-7; CDR3aa: ASSYSGTGEYEQY
d_gene: TRBD2; v_gene: TRBV5-1; j_gene: TRBJ2-3; CDR3aa: ASSPRAGATDTQY
d_gene: TRBD2; v_gene: TRBV19; j_gene: TRBJ2-3; CDR3aa: ASSPLAGGYENTQY
d_gene: TRBD2; v_gene: TRBV3-1/TRBV3-2; j_gene: TRBJ2-3; CDR3aa: ASSHTLAGGADTQY
d_gene: .; v_gene: TRBV11-3; j_gene: TRBJ2-5; CDR3aa: ASSFRGEQETQY
d_gene: .; v_gene: TRBV10-3; j_gene: TRBJ1-1; CDR3aa: AISESGAPRYTEAF
d_gene: TRBD1; v_gene: TRBV2; j_gene: TRBJ1-2; CDR3aa: ASITFQGADGYT
d_gene: TRBD2; v_gene: TRBV11-3; j_gene: TRBJ2-1; CDR3aa: ASSLRLAGGDEQF
d_gene: TRBD1; v_gene: TRBV18; j_gene: TRBJ1-3; CDR3aa: ASSPPRGPGNTIY
d_gene: TRBD1; v_gene: TRBV7-6; j_gene: TRBJ2-1; CDR3aa: ASSMDRGNNEQF
d_gene: TRBD1; v_gene: TRBV3-1/TRBV3-2; j_gene: TRBJ2-7; CDR3aa: ASSPGTGGYEQY
d_gene: .; v_gene: TRBV7-7; j_gene: TRBJ2-1; CDR3aa: ASSFGGAPEQF
d_gene: TRBD1; v_gene: TRBV4-1; j_gene: TRBJ2-1; CDR3aa: ASSQAQGYNEQF
d_gene: .; v_gene: TRBV5-1; j_gene: TRBJ2-3; CDR3aa: ASSLEGGPIDTQY
d_gene: TRBD1; v_gene: TRBV5-1; j_gene: TRBJ1-2; CDR3aa: ASRRTGPHYGYT
d_gene: .; v_gene: TRBV27; j_gene: TRBJ1-2; CDR3aa: ASSSVTSVPSYGYT
d_gene: .; v_gene: TRBV3-1/TRBV3-2; j_gene: TRBJ2-5; CDR3aa: ASSQTEETQY
d_gene: .; v_gene: TRBV18; j_gene: TRBJ1-5; CDR3aa: ASSPGGNQPQH
d_gene: TRBD1; v_gene: TRBV5-1; j_gene: TRBJ1-1; CDR3aa: ASSLATGRNTEAF
d_gene: TRBD1; v_gene: TRBV19; j_gene: TRBJ1-1; CDR3aa: ASSTGQGMGEAF
d_gene: .; v_gene: TRBV6-1; j_gene: TRBJ2-5; CDR3aa: ASSESLGAETQY
d_gene: TRBD1; v_gene: TRBV9; j_gene: TRBJ2-5; CDR3aa: ASSSFLGTGEETQY